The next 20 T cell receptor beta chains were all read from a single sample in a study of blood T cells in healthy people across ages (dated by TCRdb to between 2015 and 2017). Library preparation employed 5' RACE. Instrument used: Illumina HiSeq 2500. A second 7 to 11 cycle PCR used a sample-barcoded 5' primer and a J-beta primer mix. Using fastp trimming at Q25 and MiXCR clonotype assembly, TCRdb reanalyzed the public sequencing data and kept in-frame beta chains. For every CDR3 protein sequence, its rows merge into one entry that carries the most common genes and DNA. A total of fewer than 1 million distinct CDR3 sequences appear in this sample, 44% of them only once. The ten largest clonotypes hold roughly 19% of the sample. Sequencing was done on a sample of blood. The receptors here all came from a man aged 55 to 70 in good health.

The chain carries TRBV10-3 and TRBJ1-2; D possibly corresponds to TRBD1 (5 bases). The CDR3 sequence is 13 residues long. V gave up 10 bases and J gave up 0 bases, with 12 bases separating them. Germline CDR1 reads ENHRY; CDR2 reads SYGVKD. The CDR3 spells CATRGDPNYGYTF. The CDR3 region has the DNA TGTGCCACCCGAGGGGACCCTAACTATGGCTACACCTTC.

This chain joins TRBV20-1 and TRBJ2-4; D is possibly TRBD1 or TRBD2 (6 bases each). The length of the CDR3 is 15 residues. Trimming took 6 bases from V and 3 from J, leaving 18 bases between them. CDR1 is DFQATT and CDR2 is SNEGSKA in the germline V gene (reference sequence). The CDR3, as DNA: TGCAGTGCCAAGGGGGAGGCCCAGGGCAAAAACATTCAGTACTTC. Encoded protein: CSAKGEAQGKNIQYF.

CDR3 protein: CASSVLDSSYNSPLHF. In nucleotides, the CDR3 is TGTGCCAGCAGCGTACTGGACAGCTCCTATAATTCACCCCTCCACTTT. The chain employs TRBV9 and TRBJ1-6; perhaps TRBD1 as D (6 bases). Between the trimmed V and J ends, which lost 1 base and 0 bases, there was a span of 8 bases. This CDR3 contains 16 residues. CDR1 SGDLS and CDR2 YYNGEE come from the germline V gene.

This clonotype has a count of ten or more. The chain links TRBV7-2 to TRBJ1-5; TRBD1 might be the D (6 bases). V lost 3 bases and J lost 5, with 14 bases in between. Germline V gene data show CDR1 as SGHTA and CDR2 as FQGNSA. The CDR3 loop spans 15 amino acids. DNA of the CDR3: TGTGCCAGCAGCTTCGAGGGGGAACGATATCAGCCCCAGCATTTT. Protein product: CASSFEGERYQPQHF.

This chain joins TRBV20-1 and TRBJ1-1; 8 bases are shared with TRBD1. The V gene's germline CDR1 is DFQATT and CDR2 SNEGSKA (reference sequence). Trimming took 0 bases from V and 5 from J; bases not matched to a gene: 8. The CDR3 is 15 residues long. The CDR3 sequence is CSARDPGGEGTEAFF. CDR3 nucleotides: TGCAGTGCTAGAGATCCAGGGGGCGAGGGAACTGAAGCTTTCTTT.

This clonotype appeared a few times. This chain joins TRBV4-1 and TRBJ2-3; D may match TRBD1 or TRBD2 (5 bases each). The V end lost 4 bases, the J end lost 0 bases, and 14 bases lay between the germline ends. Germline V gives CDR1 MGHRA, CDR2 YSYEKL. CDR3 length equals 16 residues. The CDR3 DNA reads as TGCGCCAGCAGCCCCAGGGCCCGGGACAGCACAGATACGCAGTATTTT. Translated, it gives CASSPRARDSTDTQYF.

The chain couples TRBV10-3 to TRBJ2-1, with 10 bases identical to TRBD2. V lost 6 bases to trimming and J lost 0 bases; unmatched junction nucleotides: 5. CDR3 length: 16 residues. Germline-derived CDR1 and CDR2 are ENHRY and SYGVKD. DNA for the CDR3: TGTGCCATCAGGGATACTAGCGGGGACTCCTACAATGAGCAGTTCTTC. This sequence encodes CAIRDTSGDSYNEQFF.

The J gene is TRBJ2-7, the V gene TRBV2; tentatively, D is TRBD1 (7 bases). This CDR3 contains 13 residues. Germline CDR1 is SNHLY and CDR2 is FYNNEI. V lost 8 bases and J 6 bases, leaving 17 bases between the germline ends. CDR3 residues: CASRAEGAGEQYF. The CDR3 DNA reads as TGTGCCAGCCGCGCGGAGGGGGCCGGCGAGCAGTACTTC.

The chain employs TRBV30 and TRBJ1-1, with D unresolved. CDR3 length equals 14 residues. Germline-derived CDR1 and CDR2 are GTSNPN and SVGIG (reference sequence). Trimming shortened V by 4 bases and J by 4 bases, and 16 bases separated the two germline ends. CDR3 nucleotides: TGTGCCTGGATGGGTGGGTCAAAGGCCACTGAAGCTTTCTTT. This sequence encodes CAWMGGSKATEAFF.

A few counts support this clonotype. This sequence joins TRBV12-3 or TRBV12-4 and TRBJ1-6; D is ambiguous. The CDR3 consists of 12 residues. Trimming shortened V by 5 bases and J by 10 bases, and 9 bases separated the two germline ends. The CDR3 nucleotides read TGTGCCAGCAGTGATGTAGGGTCACCCCTCCACTTT. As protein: CASSDVGSPLHF.

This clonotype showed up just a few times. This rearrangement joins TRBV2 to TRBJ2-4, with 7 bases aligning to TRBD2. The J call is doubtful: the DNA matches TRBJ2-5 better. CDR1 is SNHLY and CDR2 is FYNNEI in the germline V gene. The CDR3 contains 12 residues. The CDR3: CATRLARETQYF. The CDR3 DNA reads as TGTGCCACCCGACTAGCTCGAGAGACCCAGTACTTC.

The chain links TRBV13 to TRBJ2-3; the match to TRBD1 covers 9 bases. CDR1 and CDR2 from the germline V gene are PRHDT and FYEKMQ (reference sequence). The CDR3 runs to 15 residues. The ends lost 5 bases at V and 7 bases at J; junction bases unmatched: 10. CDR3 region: CASSNPGQGIYTQYF. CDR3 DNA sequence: TGTGCCAGCAGCAACCCGGGACAGGGAATATATACGCAGTATTTT.

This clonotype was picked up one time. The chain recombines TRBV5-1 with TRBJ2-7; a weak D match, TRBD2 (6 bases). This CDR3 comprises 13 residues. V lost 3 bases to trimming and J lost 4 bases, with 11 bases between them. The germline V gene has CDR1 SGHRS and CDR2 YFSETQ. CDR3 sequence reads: CASSWEAGYEQYF. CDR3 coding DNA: TGCGCCAGCAGCTGGGAGGCAGGTTACGAGCAGTACTTC. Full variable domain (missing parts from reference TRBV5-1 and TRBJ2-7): KAGVTQTPRYLIKTRGQQVTLSCSPISGHRSVSWYQQTPGQGLQFLFEYFSETQRNKGNFPGRFSGRQFSNSRSEMNVSTLELGDSALYLCASSWEAGYEQYFGPGTRLTVT.

CDR3 sequence reads: CASSVRGARTDTQYF. The CDR3 nucleotides read TGTGCCAGCAGCGTAAGGGGGGCAAGGACAGATACGCAGTATTTT. This rearrangement joins TRBV9 to TRBJ2-3; perhaps D is TRBD1 or TRBD2 (6 bases each). Trimming stripped 1 base from V and 3 bases from J, with 12 bases between. Germline V CDR1 and CDR2: SGDLS, YYNGEE. The CDR3 runs 15 residues.

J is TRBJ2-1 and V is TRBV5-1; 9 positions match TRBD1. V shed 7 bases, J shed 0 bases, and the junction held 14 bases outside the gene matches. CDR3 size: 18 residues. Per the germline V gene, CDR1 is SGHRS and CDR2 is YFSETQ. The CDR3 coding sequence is TGCGCCAGCGGCTACCGGGACAGGGTGAGGGGCTCCTACAATGAGCAGTTCTTC. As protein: CASGYRDRVRGSYNEQFF.

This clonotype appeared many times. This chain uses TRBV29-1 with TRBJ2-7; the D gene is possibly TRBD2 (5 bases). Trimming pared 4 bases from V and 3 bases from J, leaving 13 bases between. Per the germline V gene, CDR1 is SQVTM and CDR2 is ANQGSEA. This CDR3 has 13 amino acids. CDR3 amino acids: CSVASGVGYEQYF. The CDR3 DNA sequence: TGCAGCGTTGCATCCGGGGTTGGCTACGAGCAGTACTTC.

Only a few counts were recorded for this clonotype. CDR3 DNA: TGTGCCAGCAGCTTACTGGAGAACAATGAGCAGTTCTTC. Translating it yields CASSLLENNEQFF. This sequence joins TRBV13 and TRBJ2-1; D is unresolved. The CDR3 consists of 13 residues. The germline CDR1 and CDR2 sequences are PRHDT and FYEKMQ (reference sequence). The ends were cut back, 2 bases at V and 5 bases at J, with 7 bases in the middle.

The CDR3 DNA follows: TGTGCCAGCAGCTTAGATGTCAGCCAAGAGACCCAGTACTTC. Its translation: CASSLDVSQETQYF. The V call is TRBV7-2, the J call TRBJ2-5; D is unclear. Germline CDR1 and CDR2: SGHTA and FQGNSA. CDR3 length equals 14 residues. Trimming took off 1 base at V and 1 base at J, with 7 bases between the two ends. The full variable domain, its missing parts supplied by reference TRBV7-2 and TRBJ2-5, is GAGVSQSPSNKVTEKGKDVELRCDPISGHTALYWYRQSLGQGLEFLIYFQGNSAPDKSGLPSDRFSAERTGGSVSTLTIQRTQQEDSAVYLCASSLDVSQETQYFGPGTRLLVL.

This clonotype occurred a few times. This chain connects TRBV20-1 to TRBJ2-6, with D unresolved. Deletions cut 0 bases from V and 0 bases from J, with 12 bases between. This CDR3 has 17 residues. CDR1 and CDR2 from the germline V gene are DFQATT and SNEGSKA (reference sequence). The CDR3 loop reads CSAREGSASSGANVLTF. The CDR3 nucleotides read TGCAGTGCTAGAGAGGGGTCAGCCTCCTCTGGGGCCAACGTCCTGACTTTC.

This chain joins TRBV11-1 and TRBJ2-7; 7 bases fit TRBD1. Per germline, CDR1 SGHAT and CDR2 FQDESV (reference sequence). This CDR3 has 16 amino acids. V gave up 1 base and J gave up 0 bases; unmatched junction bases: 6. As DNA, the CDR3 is TGTGCCAGCAGCTTAGGACAGGGTCGTGGCTCCTACGAGCAGTACTTC. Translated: CASSLGQGRGSYEQYF.